One and the same sample provided the 22 T cell receptor beta chains below, sequenced in a study of T cell repertoires in cytomegalovirus infection. Antigens for these TCRs are unknown. TCRdb passed the reads through MiXCR, listing each CDR3 protein once. This table holds about 920,000 distinct CDR3 sequences, around a third found once. The sample in question was cultured CD8+ T cells from PBMCs, obtained from culture after CMV antigen stimulation. The receptors here all came from a human donor in good health (CMV status not recorded). Some clones in this sample may be carry-over from other donors' samples.

The chain has TRBV9 and TRBJ1-2, with D maybe TRBD1 (5 bases). Between the trimmed V and J ends, which lost 0 bases and 3 bases, there was a span of 9 bases. The CDR3 has 14 amino acids. Germline CDR1 SGDLS, CDR2 YYNGEE. This CDR3 reads CASSVGLGDYGYTF. The CDR3 region has the DNA TGTGCCAGCAGCGTAGGGTTAGGGGACTATGGCTACACCTTC.

The chain is built from TRBV15 and TRBJ1-1, with a tentative D call TRBD1 (6 bases). The CDR3 is 14 residues long. Per germline, CDR1 LNHNV and CDR2 YYDKDF (reference sequence). Trimming took 2 bases from V and 7 from J, leaving 14 bases between them. The chain's CDR3 is CATSRKSQGGEAFF. DNA for the CDR3: TGTGCCACCAGCAGAAAGTCACAGGGCGGTGAAGCTTTCTTT.

The CDR3 DNA is TGCAGTGCTAGAGAGGAAGCGGGGGGCTTCTACAATGAGCAGTTCTTC. It is translated as CSAREEAGGFYNEQFF. The chain employs TRBV20-1 and TRBJ2-1; 9 bases fit TRBD2. The CDR3 totals 16 residues. The junction had 6 bases not matched to a gene; V was cut back by 0 bases and J by 3 bases. Germline CDR1 and CDR2: DFQATT and SNEGSKA (reference sequence).

About this clonotype: At one end the junction does not follow the germline gene, possibly because of a read error. This rearrangement joins TRBV6-8 to TRBJ1-3; no definite D call. In germline, CDR1 is MNHGY, CDR2 SAAAGT. CDR3 length equals 11 residues. CDR3 in amino acids: CVSTNGDTIYF. The CDR3 DNA sequence: TGTGTCAGCACCAACGGGGACACCATATATTTT.

J is TRBJ2-5 and V is TRBV15; TRBD1 agrees at 9 bases. There are 13 residues in the CDR3. J gave up 3 bases and V 11 bases, and 7 bases lay outside the gene matches. CDR1 is LNHNV, CDR2 YYDKDF, per germline (reference sequence). CDR3 residues: CAVGQGPKETQYF. CDR3 sequence (DNA): TGTGCCGTGGGACAGGGACCTAAAGAGACCCAGTACTTC.

The chain couples TRBV13 to TRBJ1-5; 11 nucleotides agree with TRBD1. The CDR3 sequence is 17 residues long. Trimming took 5 bases from V and 4 from J; bases not matched to a gene: 10. Germline CDR1 PRHDT, CDR2 FYEKMQ (reference sequence). Here the CDR3 reads CASSGGTGGIGNQPQHF. The CDR3 bases are TGTGCCAGCAGCGGAGGGACAGGGGGAATTGGTAATCAGCCCCAGCATTTT.

This clonotype was picked up a small number of times. J is TRBJ2-1 and V is TRBV6-2 or TRBV6-3, with 9 bases identical to TRBD1. Trimming cost V 10 bases and J 8 bases; bases outside gene matches: 18. Germline V lookup: CDR1 MNHEY, CDR2 SVGEGT. The length of the CDR3 is 16 residues. This chain's CDR3 is CATKDFPGQGFDEQFF. The CDR3 DNA reads TGTGCCACCAAAGACTTTCCGGGACAGGGATTCGATGAGCAGTTCTTC.

CDR3 sequence (DNA): TGTGCCAGCAGGGACACCTCCTACGAGCAGTACTTC. Its protein is CASRDTSYEQYF. V usage is TRBV6-1 and J usage is TRBJ2-7, with D possibly being TRBD1 (5 bases). The CDR3 extends over 12 amino acids. Germline loops: CDR1 MNHNS, CDR2 SASEGT. V was trimmed by 6 bases and J by 0 bases, leaving 6 bases between them.

V usage is TRBV4-2 and J usage is TRBJ2-7, with a tentative D call TRBD2 (5 bases). Trimming left V 1 base short and J 6 bases short, with 10 bases between. Per the germline V gene, CDR1 is LGHNA and CDR2 is YNFKEQ. CDR3 length equals 13 residues. DNA for the CDR3: TGTGCCAGCAGCCAAGGGAGGTTCGGCGAGCAGTACTTC. It yields the protein CASSQGRFGEQYF.

On this clonotype: A read error may account for a junction end that differs from germline. The DNA of the CDR3 is TGTGCCAGCAGCTTGGTTCTGGTGGTCGACACCGAAGCTTTCTTT. It translates to CASSLVLVVDTEAFF. The rearrangement joins TRBV5-8 to TRBJ1-1; D is uncertain. Per the germline V gene, CDR1 is SGHTS and CDR2 is YDEGEE. The CDR3 runs to 15 residues.

The V and J genes are TRBV5-1 and TRBJ1-1; D unresolved. This CDR3 contains 13 residues. V was pared by 0 bases and J by 3 bases, with 6 bases between. CDR1 and CDR2 (germline): SGHRS, YFSETQ. CDR3 region: CASSLVLDTEAFF. The DNA for the CDR3 is TGCGCCAGCAGCTTGGTTTTGGACACTGAAGCTTTCTTT. The full variable domain, completed using reference TRBV5-1 and TRBJ1-1, is KAGVTQTPRYLIKTRGQQVTLSCSPISGHRSVSWYQQTPGQGLQFLFEYFSETQRNKGNFPGRFSGRQFSNSRSEMNVSTLELGDSALYLCASSLVLDTEAFFGQGTRLTVV.

Of note for this clonotype: At one boundary the junction diverges from the germline segment, which might be a read error. The chain uses TRBV7-6 and TRBJ2-3; TRBD1 aligns across 7 bases. In germline, CDR1 is SGHVS, CDR2 FNYEAQ. This CDR3 region has 21 residues. The CDR3 protein is CASSLDPAQGNTAFGTDMQYF. The CDR3 DNA follows: TGTGCCAGCAGCTTAGACCCGGCGCAGGGGAATACGGCATTTGGGACAGATATGCAGTATTTT.

The V gene is TRBV29-1, the J gene TRBJ1-2; a weak D match, TRBD1 (6 bases). Trimming pared 5 bases from V and 1 base from J, leaving 17 bases between. CDR3 size: 15 residues. Germline values: CDR1 SQVTM, CDR2 ANQGSEA. CDR3 in amino acids: CSVFLGNRDNYGYTF. Written as DNA, the CDR3 is TGCAGCGTTTTTTTAGGGAACAGGGATAACTATGGCTACACCTTC.

The chain joins TRBV12-3 or TRBV12-4 to TRBJ1-6; D call uncertain. V lost 3 bases, J lost 14 bases, and 8 bases lay in between. This CDR3 spans 11 amino acids. The CDR3 loop is CASSFSGSLHF. In DNA, the CDR3 is TGTGCCAGCAGTTTTTCGGGGTCCCTCCACTTT.

In this sample, this clonotype turned up once. J is TRBJ1-1 and V is TRBV27; no firm D call. Trimming pared 8 bases from V and 1 base from J, leaving 11 bases between. Germline CDR1 MNHEY, CDR2 SMNVEV (reference sequence). This CDR3 contains 13 residues. The DNA for the CDR3 is TGTGCCAGCGCCGTGCAAGAGAACACTGAAGCTTTCTTT. It codes for CASAVQENTEAFF.

This sequence joins TRBV5-8 and TRBJ2-7, with 9 positions matching TRBD1. The CDR3 covers 14 residues. Germline V gene lookup returns CDR1 SGHTS and CDR2 YDEGEE. Trimming removed 3 bases from V and 3 bases from J; junction bases left unmatched: 4. In nucleotides, the CDR3 is TGTGCCAGCAGCTGGGACAGGGCCCTCTACGAGCAGTACTTC. Protein sequence: CASSWDRALYEQYF.

The V gene is TRBV7-8, the J gene TRBJ2-7; D unclear. The CDR3 loop spans 15 amino acids. Trimming removed 1 base from V and 1 base from J, with 11 bases in between. From germline, CDR1 is SGHVS and CDR2 FQNEAQ. CDR3 coding DNA: TGTGCCAGCAGCTTAGAGGTCCCGCCTTCCTACGAGCAGTACGTC. It yields the protein CASSLEVPPSYEQYV.

The rearrangement links TRBV27 to TRBJ2-1, with D maybe TRBD1 (5 bases). The CDR3 sequence is 13 residues long. The V gene lost 3 bases and the J gene lost 8 bases, with 11 bases spanning the gap. Germline CDR1 MNHEY, CDR2 SMNVEV (reference sequence). Here the CDR3 reads CASSFQGRDEQFF. DNA for the CDR3: TGTGCCAGCAGTTTTCAGGGAAGGGATGAGCAGTTCTTC.

This clonotype was seen repeatedly, ten times or more. V and J are TRBV7-9 and TRBJ2-1; possibly TRBD1 for D (6 bases). The CDR3 covers 18 residues. Between the trimmed V and J ends, which lost 5 bases and 6 bases, there was a span of 26 bases. Germline V gene data show CDR1 as SEHNR and CDR2 as FQNEAQ (reference sequence). CDR3 nucleotide sequence: TGTGCCAGCAGCCCTCTTGTGACAGGCCCGCGTCTCGGCAATGAGCAGTTCTTC. The encoded protein is CASSPLVTGPRLGNEQFF.

This clonotype was seen a few times. The chain employs TRBV7-9 and TRBJ2-7, with TRBD1 as a possible D gene (6 bases). The CDR3 is 16 amino acids. V gave up 1 base and J gave up 3 bases, with 16 bases separating them. Germline CDR1 SEHNR, CDR2 FQNEAQ (reference sequence). Here the CDR3 DNA reads TGTGCCAGCAGCTTAGTAATCACAGGGCCCAACTACGAGCAGTACTTC. Translating it yields CASSLVITGPNYEQYF.

This chain joins TRBV11-3 and TRBJ2-3; D not resolved. The V gene lost 3 bases and the J gene lost 6 bases, with 10 bases spanning the gap. The CDR3 sequence is 13 residues long. The germline V gene has CDR1 SGHNT and CDR2 YENEEA. CDR3 protein: CASSFVSSDTQYF. Here the CDR3 DNA reads TGTGCCAGCAGCTTCGTTTCATCGGATACGCAGTATTTT.

V gene TRBV10-2 combines with J gene TRBJ2-3; D is unresolved. The CDR3 extends over 13 amino acids. The germline CDR1 and CDR2 sequences are WSHSY and SAAADI. Between the trimmed V and J ends, which lost 7 bases and 2 bases, there was a span of 10 bases. CDR3 in DNA: TGCGCCAGCAAGTCGCCTGCCACAGATACGCAGTATTTT. Translated: CASKSPATDTQYF.